These 3 T cell receptor beta chains were all obtained from the same sample, sequenced in a study of Graves' ophthalmopathy and Graves' hyperthyroidism. Amplification targeted the TCR beta CDR3 regions, with RNA transcripts as the source material. Following a first-round RT-PCR that used HTBI primers, a second-round multiplex PCR was carried out. In TCRdb, the multiplex PCR reads were re-called with MiXCR into one record per CDR3 protein. The repertoire holds 450,000 to 600,000 distinct CDR3 sequences, with under 45% as singletons. Sequencing was carried out using peripheral blood or thyroid tissue (not recorded which). The receptors were gathered from an adult man with Graves' hyperthyroidism.

Comment on this clonotype: Its ends do not fully match the called genes, so a read error is possible. This chain links TRBV6-5 with TRBJ1-1; 10 bases line up with TRBD1. Germline V gene lookup returns CDR1 MNHEY and CDR2 SVGAGI. The CDR3 covers 15 residues. CDR3 sequence: CANSGPGQGRTEAFF. CDR3 DNA sequence: TGTGCCAACAGTGGTCCGGGACAGGGGAGAACTGAAGCTTTCTTT.

This sequence joins TRBV7-2 and TRBJ2-3, with 8 bases aligning to TRBD2. Losses at the gene ends were 3 bases for V and 2 bases for J; bases not matched to a gene: 4. The CDR3 is 15 amino acids. Germline V gene lookup returns CDR1 SGHTA and CDR2 FQGNSA. The chain's CDR3 is CASSFRRGDTDTQYF. DNA for the CDR3: TGTGCCAGCAGCTTTAGGCGGGGGGACACAGATACGCAGTATTTT.

As for this clonotype: It may be a read error: a sequence one base away is much more abundant. The J gene is TRBJ1-1, the V gene TRBV29-1; possibly TRBD1 for D (6 bases). CDR1 is SQVTM, CDR2 ANQGSEA, per germline. This CDR3 is built from 12 residues. Trimming removed 5 bases at V and 10 bases at J, with 17 bases between. CDR3 coding DNA: TGCAGCGTTAGGACAAGGGGGGGTGGAGCTTTCTTT. Translation gives CSVRTRGGGAFF.